The 9 T cell receptor beta chains below come from one sample, sequenced in a study of blood T cells in healthy people across ages. Then a second PCR, running about 6 to 11 cycles, was carried out with a sample-barcoded 5' primer and a J-beta primer mix. TCRdb re-called the 5' RACE reads with MiXCR, one entry per CDR3 protein. This sample yields roughly 680,000 distinct CDR3 sequences, of which 49% are seen a single time; 30% to 35% belongs to the top ten. The sequencing input was blood. The receptors shown here come from a woman aged 60-70 years in good health.

This clonotype was detected once. The chain has TRBV18 and TRBJ1-2; D gene uncertain. Germline lookup yields CDR1 KGHSH and CDR2 LQKENI. V lost 3 bases to trimming and J lost 6 bases, with 8 bases between them. The CDR3 loop spans 12 amino acids. Here the CDR3 DNA reads TGTGCCAGCTCACCGGTGGGCCATGGCTACACCTTC. The encoded protein is CASSPVGHGYTF.

The chain recombines TRBV7-3 with TRBJ2-5, with D possibly being TRBD2 (5 bases). The length of the CDR3 is 16 residues. Between the trimmed V and J ends, which lost 2 bases and 11 bases, there was a span of 24 bases. Germline assignment: CDR1 SGHTA and CDR2 FQGTGA. CDR3: CASSLQPLAEAGEQYF. CDR3 bases: TGTGCCAGCAGCTTACAACCCCTCGCGGAGGCGGGTGAGCAGTACTTC.

About this clonotype itself: Because the CDR3's place on the DNA is in doubt, the DNA is left out and the CDR3 is given as listed by TCRdb. The chain recombines TRBV5-1 with TRBJ1-4. CDR1 is SGHRS, CDR2 YFSETQ, per germline. Including both end residues, the CDR3 is 13 amino acids long. This CDR3 reads CASSPSGEENCFF.

This clonotype came up a few times. The V and J genes are TRBV29-1 and TRBJ2-3; D is perhaps TRBD2 (5 bases). In germline, CDR1 is SQVTM, CDR2 ANQGSEA. The CDR3 totals 12 residues. V shed 2 bases and J shed 4 bases, with 7 bases lying between them. CDR3 sequence (DNA): TGCAGCGTTGAAACCGGGGCAGATACGCAGTATTTT. Translation: CSVETGADTQYF.

The chain employs TRBV2 and TRBJ1-2, with D uncertain. The CDR3 is 11 amino acids. Deletions cut 6 bases from V and 7 bases from J, with 9 bases between. Germline V gene data show CDR1 as SNHLY and CDR2 as FYNNEI. The CDR3 protein is CASRDLSGYTF. CDR3 coding DNA: TGTGCCAGCAGGGACCTGAGTGGCTACACCTTC.

V usage is TRBV28 and J usage is TRBJ2-5, with TRBD1 matching 7 bases. Trimming removed 5 bases from V and 2 bases from J; junction bases left unmatched: 11. The CDR3 totals 16 residues. Germline assignment: CDR1 MDHEN and CDR2 SYDVKM. CDR3 nucleotide sequence: TGTGCCAGCAGTACCAGTGACAGGGATGAACAAGAGACCCAGTACTTC. It is translated as CASSTSDRDEQETQYF.

This clonotype was seen only a few times. This chain links TRBV2 with TRBJ1-1; possible D gene TRBD1, 6 bases. Germline lookup yields CDR1 SNHLY and CDR2 FYNNEI. The CDR3 sequence is 11 residues long. The V and J ends lost 8 bases and 3 bases respectively, with 7 bases between them. As DNA, the CDR3 is TGTGCCAGCCGGACAGACACTGAAGCTTTCTTT. Its translation is CASRTDTEAFF.

This clonotype was seen only a few times. The chain couples TRBV11-2 to TRBJ2-3; no firm D call. The germline gives CDR1 SGHAT, CDR2 FQNNGV. The V gene lost 5 bases and the J gene lost 6 bases, with 9 bases spanning the gap. The CDR3 has 12 residues. The CDR3 sequence: CASSPVLDTQYF. The CDR3 nucleotides are TGTGCCAGCAGCCCGGTGTTGGATACGCAGTATTTT.

The chain couples TRBV15 to TRBJ1-2, with D uncertain. The germline V gene has CDR1 LNHNV and CDR2 YYDKDF (reference sequence). The germline V and J ends were trimmed by 3 bases and 7 bases, with 12 bases remaining between them. The CDR3 extends over 13 amino acids. CDR3 nucleotides: TGTGCCACCAGCAGGCCGGAATTCTGTGGCTACACCTTC. Translation: CATSRPEFCGYTF.